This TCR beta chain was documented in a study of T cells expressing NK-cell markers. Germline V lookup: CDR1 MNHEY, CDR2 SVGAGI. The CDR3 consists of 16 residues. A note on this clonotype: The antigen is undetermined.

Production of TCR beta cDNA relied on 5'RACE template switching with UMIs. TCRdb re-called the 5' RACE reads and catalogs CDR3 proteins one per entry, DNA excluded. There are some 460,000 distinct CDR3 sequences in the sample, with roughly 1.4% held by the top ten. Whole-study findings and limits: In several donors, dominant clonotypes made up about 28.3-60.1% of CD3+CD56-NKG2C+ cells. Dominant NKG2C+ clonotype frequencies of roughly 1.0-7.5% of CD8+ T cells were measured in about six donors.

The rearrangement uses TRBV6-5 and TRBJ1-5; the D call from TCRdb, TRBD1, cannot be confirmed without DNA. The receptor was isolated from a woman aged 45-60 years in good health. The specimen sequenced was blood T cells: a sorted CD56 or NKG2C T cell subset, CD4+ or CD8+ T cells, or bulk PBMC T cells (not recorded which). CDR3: CASQNVGQGLNQPQHF.